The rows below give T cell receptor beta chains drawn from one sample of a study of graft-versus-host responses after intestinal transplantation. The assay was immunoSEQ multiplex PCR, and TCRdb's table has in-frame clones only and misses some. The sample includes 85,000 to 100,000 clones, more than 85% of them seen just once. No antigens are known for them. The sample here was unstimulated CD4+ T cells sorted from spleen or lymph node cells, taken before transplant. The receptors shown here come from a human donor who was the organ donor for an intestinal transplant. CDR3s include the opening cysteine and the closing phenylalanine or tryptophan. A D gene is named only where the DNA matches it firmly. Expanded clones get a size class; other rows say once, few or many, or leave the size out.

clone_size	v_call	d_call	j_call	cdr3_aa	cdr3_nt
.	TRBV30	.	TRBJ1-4	CAWSPQGSEKLFF	TGTGCCTGGAGTCCTCAGGGGTCCGAAAAACTGTTTTTT
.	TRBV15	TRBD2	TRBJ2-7	CATSRGSGRVSYEQYF	TGTGCCACCAGCAGGGGTAGCGGGAGGGTCTCCTACGAGCAGTACTTC
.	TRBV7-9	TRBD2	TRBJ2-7	CASSNGLAGGFRYEQYF	TGTGCCAGCAGTAACGGACTAGCGGGGGGGTTCCGCTACGAGCAGTACTTC
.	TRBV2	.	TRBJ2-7	CASRQGIYEQYF	TGTGCCAGCAGGCAGGGGATCTACGAGCAGTACTTC
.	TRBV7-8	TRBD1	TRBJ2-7	CASSLILRQGTPYEQYF	TGTGCCAGCAGCTTAATCCTCCGACAGGGTACGCCCTACGAGCAGTACTTC
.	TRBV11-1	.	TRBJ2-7	CASSLLTGTSSSYEQYF	TGTGCCAGCAGCTTATTGACCGGGACTTCCAGCTCCTACGAGCAGTACTTC
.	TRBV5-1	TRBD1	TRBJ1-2	CASTTGGLGYGYTF	TGCGCCAGCACAACAGGGGGCCTCGGCTATGGCTACACCTTC
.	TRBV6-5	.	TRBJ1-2	CASSYSGLYNYGYTF	TGTGCCAGCAGTTATTCGGGGTTGTATAACTATGGCTACACCTTC
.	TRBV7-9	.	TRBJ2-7	CASSLGRALTGEQYF	TGTGCCAGCAGCTTAGGCAGGGCCCTCACCGGCGAGCAGTACTTC
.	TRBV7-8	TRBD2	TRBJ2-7	CASSLASGELYEQYF	TGTGCCAGCAGCTTAGCTAGCGGGGAACTTTACGAGCAGTACTTC
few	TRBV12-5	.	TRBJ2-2	CASGLEQAGELFF	TGTGCTAGTGGTTTAGAACAGGCCGGGGAGCTGTTTTTT
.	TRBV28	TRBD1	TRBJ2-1	CASSRAAGGNRYNEQFF	TGTGCCAGCAGTAGGGCCGCAGGGGGTAACCGATACAATGAGCAGTTCTTC
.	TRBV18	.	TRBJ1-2	CASSLDRLAYGYTF	TGTGCCAGCTCACTCGACAGGTTAGCTTATGGCTACACCTTC
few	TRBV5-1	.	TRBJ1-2	CASSPDFGGGGYTF	TGCGCCAGCAGCCCGGACTTTGGTGGCGGCGGCTACACCTTC
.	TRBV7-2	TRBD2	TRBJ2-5	CASSLTSGLAASRETQYF	TGTGCCAGCAGCCTAACATCGGGACTAGCGGCGTCCCGGGAGACCCAGTACTTC
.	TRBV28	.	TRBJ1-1	CASTRGGMNTEAFF	TGTGCCAGCACCCGGGGCGGGATGAACACTGAAGCTTTCTTT
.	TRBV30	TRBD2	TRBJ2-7	CAWRIAGSYEQYF	TGTGCCTGGAGGATAGCGGGGTCCTACGAGCAGTACTTC
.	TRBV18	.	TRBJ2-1	CASSRDGGNEQFF	TGTGCCAGCTCACGGGACGGGGGTAATGAGCAGTTCTTC
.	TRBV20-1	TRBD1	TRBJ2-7	CSAQGAYEQYF	TGCAGTGCTCAGGGGGCCTACGAGCAGTACTTC
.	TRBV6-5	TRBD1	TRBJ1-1	CASSSLGTANTEAFF	TGTGCCAGCAGTTCACTCGGGACAGCGAACACTGAAGCTTTCTTT
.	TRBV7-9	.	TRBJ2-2	CASSPQATGELFF	TGTGCCAGCAGCCCTCAGGCCACCGGGGAGCTGTTTTTT
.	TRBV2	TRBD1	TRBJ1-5	CASKAPRGNQPQHF	TGTGCCAGCAAAGCCCCCAGGGGGAATCAGCCCCAGCATTTT
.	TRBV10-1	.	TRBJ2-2	CASSAGGGRVTGELFF	TGCGCCAGCAGTGCCGGAGGAGGGCGAGTAACCGGGGAGCTGTTTTTT
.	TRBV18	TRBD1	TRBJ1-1	CASSPLGQGARSTEAFF	TGTGCCAGCTCACCATTAGGACAGGGGGCGAGAAGTACTGAAGCTTTCTTT
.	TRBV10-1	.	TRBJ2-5	CASSDRVEETQYF	TGCGCCAGCAGTGACAGGGTAGAAGAGACCCAGTACTTC
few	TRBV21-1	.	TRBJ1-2	CASSRIERGGPNYGYTF	TGTGCCAGCAGCAGAATAGAGAGGGGGGGTCCGAACTATGGCTACACCTTC